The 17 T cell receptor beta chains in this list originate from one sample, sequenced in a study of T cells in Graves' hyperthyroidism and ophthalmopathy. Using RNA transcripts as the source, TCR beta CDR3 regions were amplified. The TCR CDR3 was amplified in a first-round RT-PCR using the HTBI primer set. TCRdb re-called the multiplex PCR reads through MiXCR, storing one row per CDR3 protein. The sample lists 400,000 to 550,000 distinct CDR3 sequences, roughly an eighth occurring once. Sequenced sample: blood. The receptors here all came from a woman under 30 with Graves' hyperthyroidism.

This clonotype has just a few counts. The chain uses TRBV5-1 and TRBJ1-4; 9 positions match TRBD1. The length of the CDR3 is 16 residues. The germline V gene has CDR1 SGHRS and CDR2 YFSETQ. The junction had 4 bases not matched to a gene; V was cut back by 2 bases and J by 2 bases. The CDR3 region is CASSFTGGSTNEKLFF. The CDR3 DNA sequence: TGCGCCAGCAGCTTTACAGGGGGCAGCACTAATGAAAAACTGTTTTTT.

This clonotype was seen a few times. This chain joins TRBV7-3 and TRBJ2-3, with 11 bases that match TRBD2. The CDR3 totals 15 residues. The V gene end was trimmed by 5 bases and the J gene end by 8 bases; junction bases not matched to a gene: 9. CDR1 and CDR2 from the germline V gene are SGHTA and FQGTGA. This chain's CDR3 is CASSPSTSGSSTQYF. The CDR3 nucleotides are TGTGCCAGCAGCCCCTCCACTAGCGGGAGTTCTACGCAGTATTTT. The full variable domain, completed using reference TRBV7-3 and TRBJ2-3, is GAGVSQTPSNKVTEKGKYVELRCDPISGHTALYWYRQSLGQGPEFLIYFQGTGAADDSGLPNDRFFAVRPEGSVSTLKIQRTERGDSAVYLCASSPSTSGSSTQYFGPGTRLTVL.

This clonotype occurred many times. The CDR3 here is CASSLRSSGPQETQYF. CDR3 DNA sequence: TGTGCCAGCAGCCTAAGGTCATCGGGTCCACAAGAGACCCAGTACTTC. The rearrangement uses TRBV12-3 or TRBV12-4 and TRBJ2-5; D gene ambiguous. V was cut by 6 bases and J by 2 bases, with 19 bases left in between. The CDR3 has 16 residues.

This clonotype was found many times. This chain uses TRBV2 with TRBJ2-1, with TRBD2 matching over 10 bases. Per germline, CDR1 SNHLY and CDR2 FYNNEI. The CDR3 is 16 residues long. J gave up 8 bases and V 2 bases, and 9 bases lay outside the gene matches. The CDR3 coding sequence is TGTGCCAGCAGTGAATTGGCTAGCGGGAGTAAGGATGAGCAGTTCTTC. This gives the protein CASSELASGSKDEQFF.

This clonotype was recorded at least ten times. As DNA, the CDR3 is TGTGCCACCAACATGCGGGGTGGGAATGAAAAACTGTTTTTT. Protein product: CATNMRGGNEKLFF. The J gene is TRBJ1-4, the V gene TRBV2; D is unresolved. This CDR3 contains 14 residues. Germline V gene sequence: CDR1 SNHLY, CDR2 FYNNEI. Trimming stripped 10 bases from V and 5 bases from J, with 17 bases between.

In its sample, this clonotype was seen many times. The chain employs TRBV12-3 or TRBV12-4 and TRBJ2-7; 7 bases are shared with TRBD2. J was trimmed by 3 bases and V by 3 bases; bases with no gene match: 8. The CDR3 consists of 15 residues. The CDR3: CASSFPRSGIYEQYF. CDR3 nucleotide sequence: TGTGCCAGCAGTTTCCCCCGCAGCGGGATCTACGAGCAGTACTTC.

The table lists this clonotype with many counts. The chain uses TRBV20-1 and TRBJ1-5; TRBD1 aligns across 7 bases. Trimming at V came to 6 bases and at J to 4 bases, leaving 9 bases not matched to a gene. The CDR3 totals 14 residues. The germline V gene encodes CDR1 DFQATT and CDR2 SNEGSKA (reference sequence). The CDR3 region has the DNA TGCAGTGCGACCTTCGGACAGGCGAATCAGCCCCAGCATTTT. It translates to CSATFGQANQPQHF.

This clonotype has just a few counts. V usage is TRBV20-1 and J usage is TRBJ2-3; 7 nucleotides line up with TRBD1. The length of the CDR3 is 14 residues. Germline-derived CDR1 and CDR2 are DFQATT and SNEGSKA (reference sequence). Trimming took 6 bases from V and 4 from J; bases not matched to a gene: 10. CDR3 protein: CSAQTGEGPDTQYF. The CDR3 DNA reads TGCAGTGCACAAACAGGGGAAGGACCAGATACGCAGTATTTT.

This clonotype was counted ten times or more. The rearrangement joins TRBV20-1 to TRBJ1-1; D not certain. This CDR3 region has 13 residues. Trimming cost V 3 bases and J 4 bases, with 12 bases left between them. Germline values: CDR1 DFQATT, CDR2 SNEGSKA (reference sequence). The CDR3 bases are TGCAGTGCTAGTTCGTACGGTCGCACTGAAGCTTTCTTT. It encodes CSASSYGRTEAFF.

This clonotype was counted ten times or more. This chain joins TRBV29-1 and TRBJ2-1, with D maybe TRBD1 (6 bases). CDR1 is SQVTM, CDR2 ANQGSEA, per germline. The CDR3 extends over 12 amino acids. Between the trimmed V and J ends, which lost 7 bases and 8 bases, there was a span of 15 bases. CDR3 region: CSGTLQGYEQFF. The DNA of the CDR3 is TGCAGCGGTACACTGCAGGGGTATGAGCAGTTCTTC.

The CDR3 coding sequence is TGTGCCAGCAGTGACAGGGGCGGGTACACCATATATTTT. Protein sequence: CASSDRGGYTIYF. V is TRBV25-1 and J is TRBJ1-3; tentative D call: TRBD1 (6 bases). The CDR3 is 13 amino acids. Between the trimmed V and J ends, which lost 3 bases and 8 bases, there was a span of 11 bases. In germline, CDR1 is MGHDK, CDR2 SYGVNS.

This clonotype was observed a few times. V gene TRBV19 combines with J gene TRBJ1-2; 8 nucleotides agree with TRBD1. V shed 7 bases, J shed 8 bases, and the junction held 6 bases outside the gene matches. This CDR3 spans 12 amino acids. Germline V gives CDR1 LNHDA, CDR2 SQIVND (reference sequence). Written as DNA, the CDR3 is TGTGCCAGTAACCTACAGGGGGGAGGCTACACCTTC. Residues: CASNLQGGGYTF.

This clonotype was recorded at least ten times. In nucleotides, the CDR3 is TGTGCCAGTAGCCCAACACGGGGCCTCTCCTACGAGCAGTACTTC. Residues: CASSPTRGLSYEQYF. The genes are TRBV19 and TRBJ2-7; D tentatively reads TRBD1 or TRBD2 (5 bases each). CDR3 length: 15 amino acids. From germline, CDR1 is LNHDA and CDR2 SQIVND (reference sequence). The V and J ends lost 6 bases and 0 bases respectively, with 15 bases between them.

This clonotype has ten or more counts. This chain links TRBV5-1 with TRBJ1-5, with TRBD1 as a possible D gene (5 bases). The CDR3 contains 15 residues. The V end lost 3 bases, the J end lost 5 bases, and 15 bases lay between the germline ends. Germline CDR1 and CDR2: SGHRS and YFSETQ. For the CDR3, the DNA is TGCGCCAGCAGCTGGGACGGCACTGGCGATCAGCCCCAGCATTTT. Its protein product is CASSWDGTGDQPQHF.

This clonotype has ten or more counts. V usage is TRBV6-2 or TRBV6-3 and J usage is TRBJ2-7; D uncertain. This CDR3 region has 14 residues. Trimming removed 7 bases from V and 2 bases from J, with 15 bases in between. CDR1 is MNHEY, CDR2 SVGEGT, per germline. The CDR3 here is CASNLRASAYEQYF. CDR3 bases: TGTGCCAGCAACCTCCGGGCCTCTGCCTACGAGCAGTACTTC.

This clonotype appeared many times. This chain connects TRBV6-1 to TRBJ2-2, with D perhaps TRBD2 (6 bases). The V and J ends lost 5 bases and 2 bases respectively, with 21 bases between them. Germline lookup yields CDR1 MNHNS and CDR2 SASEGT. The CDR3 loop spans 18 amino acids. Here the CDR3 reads CASSPPGVGSANTGELFF. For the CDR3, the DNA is TGTGCCAGCAGTCCGCCGGGGGTGGGTAGCGCCAACACCGGGGAGCTGTTTTTT.

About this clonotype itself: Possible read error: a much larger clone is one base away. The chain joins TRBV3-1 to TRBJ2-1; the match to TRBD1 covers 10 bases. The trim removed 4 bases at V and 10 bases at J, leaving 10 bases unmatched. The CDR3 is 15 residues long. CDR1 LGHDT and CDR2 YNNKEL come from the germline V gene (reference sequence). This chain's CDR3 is CASSLLGTGANEQFF. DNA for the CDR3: TGTGCCAGCAGCCTTCTAGGGACAGGGGCGAACGAGCAGTTCTTC.